This T cell receptor (beta chain) was observed in a study of beta chain features in type 1 diabetes. Study details: Researchers looked at 85 million to 110 million sorted cells across all samples. Study-level results: Patients with type 1 diabetes carried fewer insertions and had more deletions at their VDJ junctions. Moderate yet significant TCRB CDR3 shortening was seen in Type 1 diabetes patients in all four CD4+ subsets. Researchers caution that PCR might favor shorter templates, equally among patients and controls.

Expressed TCRB transcripts got sequenced, as all isolated RNA was reverse transcribed. Sequencing used immunoSEQ multiplex PCR; TCRdb keeps in-frame clones, though not all of them. This table has hundreds of thousands of clones, over 12% appearing once. As to this clone: The target antigen is unknown.

V lost 5 bases to trimming and J lost 1 base; unmatched junction nucleotides: 8. Germline CDR1 ENHRY, CDR2 SYGVKD. The CDR3 is 17 amino acids. The sequence was collected from a young man with type 1 diabetes. The chain is built from TRBV10-3 and TRBJ2-3; TRBD2 matches 11 bases. Sample: naive CD4+ T cells from blood. CDR3 residues: CAISQRTSGLGTDTQYF. CDR3 DNA sequence: TGTGCCATCAGTCAAAGGACTAGCGGGCTCGGCACAGATACGCAGTATTTT.